The 29 T cell receptor beta chains listed next were all sequenced from one sample in a study of CD8 T cells in Susac syndrome (dated by TCRdb to the late 2010s). The method behind the library was the immunoSEQ multiplex PCR assay. RNA was extracted using the RNeasy kit, and about 0.5 to 1 microgram was reverse transcribed with random hexamers. The raw public reads went through TCRdb reprocessing: fastp at Q25, MiXCR clone calling, in-frame beta chains kept. Rows are combined by CDR3 protein, so each entry shows the most common genes and DNA. In all, the sample holds around 110,000 distinct CDR3 sequences, and 96% of those were seen once. The ten largest clonotypes hold about 0.14% of the sample. Sequencing input: CD4+ T cells from PBMCs. The receptor source for this set is a human donor with Susac syndrome.

The J gene is TRBJ2-5, the V gene TRBV3-1; D ambiguous. Trimming took 4 bases from V and 2 from J, leaving 14 bases between them. Germline V lookup: CDR1 LGHDT, CDR2 YNNKEL (reference sequence). This CDR3 has 15 amino acids. Written as DNA, the CDR3 is TGTGCCAGCAGCCCCCCCGCAGGCCCTCAAGAGACCCAGTACTTC. Protein: CASSPPAGPQETQYF.

The chain has TRBV7-9 and TRBJ2-5, with D hard to call. V was pared by 1 base and J by 1 base, with 7 bases between. The CDR3 has 14 amino acids. Per the germline V gene, CDR1 is SEHNR and CDR2 is FQNEAQ (reference sequence). CDR3 coding DNA: TGTGCCAGCAGCTTAGACAGCTTCCAAGAGACCCAGTACTTC. Protein product: CASSLDSFQETQYF.

V and J are TRBV5-8 and TRBJ1-4, with 10 positions matching TRBD1. V lost 5 bases, J lost 6 bases, and 1 base stayed unmatched. The germline CDR1 and CDR2 sequences are SGHTS and YDEGEE. The CDR3 covers 13 residues. In DNA form, the CDR3 reads TGTGCCAGCAGGGACAGGGGGGATGAAAAACTGTTTTTT. As protein: CASRDRGDEKLFF. The entire variable domain, with the rest obtained from reference TRBV5-8 and TRBJ1-4, is as follows: EAGVTQSPTHLIKTRGQQATLRCSPISGHTSVYWYQQALGLGLQFLLWYDEGEERNRGNFPPRFSGRQFPNYSSELNVNALELEDSALYLCASRDRGDEKLFFGSGTQLSVL.

The genes are TRBV6-5 and TRBJ2-1; 10 nucleotides align to TRBD2. Germline CDR1 MNHEY, CDR2 SVGAGI. The V gene end was trimmed by 2 bases and the J gene end by 9 bases; junction bases not matched to a gene: 10. This CDR3 is 16 amino acids long. CDR3 region: CASSYPRDSGRPEQFF. Written as DNA, the CDR3 is TGTGCCAGCAGTTACCCCCGTGATAGCGGGAGGCCTGAGCAGTTCTTC.

This chain links TRBV28 with TRBJ2-1, with D tentatively TRBD1 or TRBD2 (6 bases each). The V gene's germline CDR1 is MDHEN and CDR2 SYDVKM. V was trimmed by 2 bases and J by 7 bases, leaving 18 bases between them. The CDR3 has 16 residues. The DNA of the CDR3 is TGTGCCAGCAGTTTACCCCCAGGGGCGGGAAAGAATGAGCAGTTCTTC. Amino acids: CASSLPPGAGKNEQFF.

This CDR3 reads CASTDGEKLFF. The DNA for the CDR3 is TGTGCCAGCACTGACGGTGAAAAACTGTTTTTT. The J gene is TRBJ1-4, the V gene TRBV12-3 or TRBV12-4; D gene unclear. The CDR3 sequence is 11 residues long. V gave up 7 bases and J gave up 7 bases, with 7 bases separating them.

The chain recombines TRBV29-1 with TRBJ2-1, with a possible D match to TRBD2 (6 bases). The V gene's germline CDR1 is SQVTM and CDR2 ANQGSEA. The CDR3 has 11 amino acids. The V end was cut by 6 bases, the J end by 12 bases, with 15 bases between. In nucleotides, the CDR3 is TGCAGCGTAGCTACCGGGACTCTGCAGTTCTTC. It translates to CSVATGTLQFF.

V is TRBV19 and J is TRBJ2-3, with 8 bases aligning to TRBD1. V trimming: 0 bases; J trimming: 6 bases; junction bases outside the gene matches: 8. The CDR3 length is 16 residues. Germline V lookup: CDR1 LNHDA, CDR2 SQIVND (reference sequence). The CDR3 loop is CASSIEWTGFADTQYF. The CDR3 region has the DNA TGTGCCAGTAGTATAGAATGGACAGGGTTCGCCGATACGCAGTATTTT. The variable domain in full, with the rest retrieved from reference TRBV19 and TRBJ2-3, is DGGITQSPKYLFRKEGQNVTLSCEQNLNHDAMYWYRQDPGQGLRLIYYSQIVNDFQKGDIAEGYSVSREKKESFPLTVTSAQKNPTAFYLCASSIEWTGFADTQYFGPGTRLTVL.

About this clonotype: The CDR3 does not close with the conserved phenylalanine or tryptophan, likely indicating a read error. The V gene is TRBV20-1, the J gene TRBJ1-5; 7 bases agree with TRBD1. V shed 3 bases and J 6 bases; nucleotides not matched to a gene: 8. The CDR3 extends over 14 amino acids. Germline V gives CDR1 DFQATT, CDR2 SNEGSKA (reference sequence). CDR3 protein: CSASRDSRFQPQHS. The CDR3, as DNA: TGCAGTGCTAGCCGGGACAGCCGTTTTCAGCCCCAGCATTCT.

V is TRBV24-1 and J is TRBJ2-1, with 7 bases matching TRBD1. In germline, CDR1 is KGHDR, CDR2 SFDVKD. The CDR3 totals 15 residues. V lost 4 bases, J lost 8 bases, and 10 bases stayed unmatched. The CDR3 nucleotides read TGTGCCACCAGTGACCCTCGAGGGACAGCTTATGAGCAGTTCTTC. This encodes CATSDPRGTAYEQFF.

The chain is built from TRBV29-1 and TRBJ2-1; 8 nucleotides match TRBD2. The CDR3 is made up of 14 amino acids. Germline V CDR1 and CDR2: SQVTM, ANQGSEA. J gave up 8 bases and V 4 bases, and 10 bases lay outside the gene matches. CDR3: CSVVSAGVRDEQFF. DNA for the CDR3: TGCAGCGTTGTTTCAGCGGGAGTAAGGGATGAGCAGTTCTTC.

This sequence joins TRBV20-1 and TRBJ2-7; TRBD2 matches 11 bases. CDR3 size: 15 residues. The V segment lost 6 bases and the J segment 2 bases; nucleotides outside the gene matches: 9. CDR1 and CDR2 (germline): DFQATT, SNEGSKA (reference sequence). The CDR3 DNA reads as TGCAGTGCCGGACCGCCGGGACTAGCGGCCTACGAGCAGTACTTC. This codes for CSAGPPGLAAYEQYF.

In this sample, this clonotype turned up once. The V and J genes are TRBV19 and TRBJ1-5; the D is unclear. Germline CDR1 reads LNHDA; CDR2 reads SQIVND (reference sequence). V was pared by 4 bases and J by 5 bases, with 6 bases between. The length of the CDR3 is 12 residues. The CDR3 loop reads CASSREDQPQHF. Here the CDR3 DNA reads TGTGCCAGTAGTAGAGAAGATCAGCCCCAGCATTTT.

The chain uses TRBV11-3 and TRBJ1-1; D gene ambiguous. Trimming took 1 base from V and 0 from J, leaving 6 bases between them. The CDR3 is 14 residues long. From germline, CDR1 is SGHNT and CDR2 YENEEA. Here the CDR3 DNA reads TGTGCCAGCAGCTTAGGCAGCATGAACACTGAAGCTTTCTTT. Translating gives CASSLGSMNTEAFF.

CDR3 sequence: CASTPGQTGETQYF. The CDR3 DNA is TGTGCCAGCACTCCCGGTCAGACCGGGGAGACCCAGTACTTC. The V call is TRBV11-2, the J call TRBJ2-5, with D uncertain. Trimming left V 7 bases short and J 5 bases short, with 17 bases between. Germline CDR1 is SGHAT and CDR2 is FQNNGV. The CDR3 sequence is 14 residues long.

This rearrangement joins TRBV3-1 to TRBJ1-1, with unresolved D. Trimming stripped 7 bases from V and 0 bases from J, with 15 bases between. The V gene's germline CDR1 is LGHDT and CDR2 YNNKEL (reference sequence). The CDR3 covers 15 residues. CDR3 loop: CASTPRHSLNTEAFF. The CDR3 DNA sequence: TGTGCCAGCACCCCCAGGCACAGTTTGAACACTGAAGCTTTCTTT.

V usage is TRBV30 and J usage is TRBJ2-5; no definite D call. The CDR3 totals 14 residues. Germline CDR1 and CDR2: GTSNPN and SVGIG (reference sequence). With 0 bases removed from V and 2 bases from J, the gap between germline ends came to 10 bases. The CDR3 DNA is TGTGCCTGGAGTGTTATAAGTATTCAAGAGACCCAGTACTTC. Translating it yields CAWSVISIQETQYF.

This rearrangement joins TRBV30 to TRBJ2-7, with D unresolved. Germline V gene sequence: CDR1 GTSNPN, CDR2 SVGIG (reference sequence). Trimming left V 1 base short and J 0 bases short, with 10 bases between. The CDR3 is 14 residues long. The CDR3 spells CAWSGWASSYEQYF. CDR3 sequence (DNA): TGTGCCTGGAGTGGGTGGGCTAGCTCCTACGAGCAGTACTTC.

The chain joins TRBV27 to TRBJ2-1; 7 nucleotides agree with TRBD2. V was pared by 5 bases and J by 15 bases, with 10 bases of the junction left unmatched. CDR1 is MNHEY and CDR2 is SMNVEV in the germline V gene (reference sequence). The CDR3 runs to 12 residues. The CDR3 region has the DNA TGTGCCAGCAGTAAAGGCGCGGGAGTCGCGTTCTTC. As protein: CASSKGAGVAFF.

CDR3 DNA: TGCGCCAGCAGCTTGGGGACAGCGTCGGGAGGCTATCAGCCCCAGCATTTT. Translated, it gives CASSLGTASGGYQPQHF. The V and J genes are TRBV5-1 and TRBJ1-5, with D possibly TRBD1 on 6 matching bases. Trimming removed 0 bases from V and 5 bases from J, with 18 bases in between. The germline gives CDR1 SGHRS, CDR2 YFSETQ. The CDR3 length is 17 residues.

The V and J genes are TRBV20-1 and TRBJ2-3; D is undetermined. CDR3 length equals 15 residues. The V gene lost 5 bases and the J gene lost 1 base, with 16 bases spanning the gap. Germline lookup yields CDR1 DFQATT and CDR2 SNEGSKA (reference sequence). CDR3 residues: CSASTSHLGTDTQYF. CDR3 DNA: TGCAGTGCTTCTACGTCACACCTGGGCACAGATACGCAGTATTTT.

The rearrangement links TRBV20-1 to TRBJ2-1, with 8 bases that match TRBD2. This CDR3 spans 13 amino acids. Germline CDR1 is DFQATT and CDR2 is SNEGSKA (reference sequence). The CDR3 loop is CSTGGRNYNEQFF. The CDR3 bases are TGCAGCACTGGCGGGAGGAACTACAATGAGCAGTTCTTC.

The J gene is TRBJ1-2, the V gene TRBV10-3; no firm D call. The CDR3 runs to 12 residues. Germline CDR1 is ENHRY and CDR2 is SYGVKD. Deletions cut 7 bases from V and 1 base from J, with 7 bases between. CDR3 sequence: CAIKDVNYGYTF. In DNA, the CDR3 is TGTGCCATCAAGGACGTTAACTATGGCTACACCTTC.

The count of this clonotype is one. The rearrangement uses TRBV30 and TRBJ2-7, with a weak D call TRBD1 (5 bases). V was pared by 0 bases and J by 2 bases, with 14 bases between. Germline-derived CDR1 and CDR2 are GTSNPN and SVGIG (reference sequence). The CDR3 extends over 15 amino acids. CDR3 residues: CAWSVWTQGTYEQYF. CDR3 bases: TGTGCCTGGAGTGTCTGGACACAAGGGACCTACGAGCAGTACTTC.

The gene calls are TRBV27 and TRBJ2-5; D is uncertain. CDR1 and CDR2 (germline): MNHEY, SMNVEV (reference sequence). The CDR3 totals 14 residues. V was trimmed by 2 bases and J by 1 base, leaving 8 bases between them. Written as DNA, the CDR3 is TGTGCCAGCAGTTTAGGTAGCTTCCAAGAGACCCAGTACTTC. Protein: CASSLGSFQETQYF.

The rearrangement uses TRBV7-9 and TRBJ2-1, with 7 bases lining up with TRBD1. The CDR3 length is 14 residues. Germline-derived CDR1 and CDR2 are SEHNR and FQNEAQ (reference sequence). With 7 bases clipped from V and 7 bases from J, the junction kept 10 bases outside the gene matches. Written as DNA, the CDR3 is TGTGCCAGCAACGTGGACAGGAAGGTAAATGAGCAGTTCTTC. This sequence encodes CASNVDRKVNEQFF. Based on the CDR3 plus reference TRBV7-9 and TRBJ2-1, the full variable domain is DTGVSQNPRHKITKRGQNVTFRCDPISEHNRLYWYRQTLGQGPEFLTYFQNEAQLEKSRLLSDRFSAERPKGSFSTLEIQRTEQGDSAMYLCASNVDRKVNEQFFGPGTRLTVL.

The CDR3 reads CATSRRTGEETQYF. The CDR3 nucleotides read TGTGCCACCAGCAGAAGGACAGGGGAAGAGACCCAGTACTTC. The chain links TRBV15 to TRBJ2-5, with 9 bases matching TRBD1. The length of the CDR3 is 14 residues. Per germline, CDR1 LNHNV and CDR2 YYDKDF (reference sequence). V trimming: 2 bases; J trimming: 3 bases; junction bases outside the gene matches: 1.

This clonotype was recorded only once. J is TRBJ2-3 and V is TRBV15, with D unclear. In germline, CDR1 is LNHNV, CDR2 YYDKDF (reference sequence). This CDR3 has 15 residues. V lost 1 base, J lost 1 base, and 9 bases lay in between. The chain's CDR3 is CATSRVIDGTDTQYF. CDR3 in DNA: TGTGCCACCAGCAGAGTAATAGATGGCACAGATACGCAGTATTTT.

The chain employs TRBV4-1 and TRBJ2-1; TRBD2 matches 14 bases. The CDR3 length is 17 residues. After removal of 0 bases from V and 7 bases from J, the junction contained 5 bases not matched to a gene. Germline V lookup: CDR1 MGHRA, CDR2 YSYEKL. CDR3 nucleotide sequence: TGCGCCAGCAGCCAAGATATAGGGACTAGCGGGAGAAATGAGCAGTTCTTC. It encodes CASSQDIGTSGRNEQFF.